One sample yielded the 15 T cell receptor beta chains listed below, sequenced in a study of spatial heterogeneity in lung cancer. Study-wide results and caveats: Counts of expanded alpha and beta TCRs within tumors tracked the tumor nonsynonymous mutation count.

These receptors' antigens are unknown. Time point given: sample taken at primary tumor resection. TCRdb used MiXCR to reprocess the 5' RACE reads, holding one entry per CDR3 protein. The sample lists about 13,000 distinct CDR3 sequences, around 5.8% occurring once. The sequencing here drew on lung tumor tissue, taken at surgery. These receptors were obtained from a female donor with early-stage non-small cell lung cancer.

This clonotype was seen a handful of times. J is TRBJ1-1 and V is TRBV10-3; tentatively, D is TRBD1 (6 bases). The CDR3 covers 14 residues. V was clipped by 8 bases and J by 7 bases, with 20 bases between them. Germline V gene sequence: CDR1 ENHRY, CDR2 SYGVKD. As DNA, the CDR3 is TGTGCCATCTCCAATCTAATGGGGGGCCTTGAAGCTTTCTTT. This translates into CAISNLMGGLEAFF.

This clonotype was found many times. The rearrangement uses TRBV20-1 and TRBJ2-5; 9 nucleotides agree with TRBD2. Germline values: CDR1 DFQATT, CDR2 SNEGSKA (reference sequence). The CDR3 runs 13 residues. V shed 6 bases and J 4 bases; nucleotides not matched to a gene: 6. The CDR3 sequence: CSATGTSRETQYF. The CDR3, as DNA: TGCAGTGCAACCGGGACTAGCCGAGAGACCCAGTACTTC.

The chain carries TRBV7-9 and TRBJ2-1; D ambiguous. V gave up 1 base and J gave up 13 bases, with 11 bases separating them. This CDR3 is 12 amino acids long. The germline V gene has CDR1 SEHNR and CDR2 FQNEAQ (reference sequence). The CDR3 nucleotides read TGTGCCAGCAGCTTAGAAGGGTTAGGTCAGTTCTTC. Protein product: CASSLEGLGQFF.

This clonotype has a handful of counts. This chain links TRBV7-9 with TRBJ2-1; a possible D gene is TRBD1 (5 bases). The CDR3 covers 14 residues. Germline lookup yields CDR1 SEHNR and CDR2 FQNEAQ (reference sequence). V lost 10 bases, J lost 0 bases, and 13 bases lay in between. The CDR3 loop is CATPTGSSYNEQFF. The CDR3 DNA follows: TGTGCCACCCCAACAGGTAGCTCCTACAATGAGCAGTTCTTC.

This clonotype was seen ten or more times. The chain recombines TRBV7-9 with TRBJ2-5; D might be TRBD1 (6 bases). Trimming shortened V by 3 bases and J by 2 bases, and 19 bases separated the two germline ends. Germline V CDR1 and CDR2: SEHNR, FQNEAQ (reference sequence). The CDR3 is 17 residues long. Here the CDR3 DNA reads TGTGCCAGCAGCTTCTTAGACCCAAGGGGGTGGCAAGAGACCCAGTACTTC. It specifies CASSFLDPRGWQETQYF.

This clonotype was detected many times. The chain has TRBV6-2 or TRBV6-3 and TRBJ1-2, with D unresolved. This CDR3 has 10 residues. V gave up 9 bases and J gave up 4 bases, with 6 bases separating them. Germline V gene sequence: CDR1 MNHEY, CDR2 SVGEGT. The CDR3 bases are TGTGCCAGTTTCGCCTATGGCTACACCTTC. Its translation: CASFAYGYTF.

The table lists this clonotype with many counts. The chain joins TRBV6-1 to TRBJ2-3; TRBD2 matches at 11 bases. J was trimmed by 6 bases and V by 5 bases; bases with no gene match: 10. The CDR3 runs 16 residues. Germline-derived CDR1 and CDR2 are MNHNS and SASEGT. The CDR3: CASSPHSGGATDTQYF. The DNA of the CDR3 is TGTGCCAGCAGTCCCCATAGCGGGGGGGCAACCGATACGCAGTATTTT.

This clonotype was seen many times. The chain couples TRBV7-9 to TRBJ1-5; D uncertain. The CDR3 is 12 residues long. Looked up from germline, CDR1 is SEHNR and CDR2 is FQNEAQ (reference sequence). V gave up 4 bases and J gave up 7 bases, with 8 bases separating them. DNA for the CDR3: TGTGCCAGCAGCTCGCAGAGCCAGCCCCAGCATTTT. It encodes CASSSQSQPQHF.

This clonotype came up many times. The rearrangement joins TRBV3-1 to TRBJ1-1; weak D call: TRBD1 (5 bases). Trimming took off 2 bases at V and 10 bases at J, with 14 bases between the two ends. Per the germline V gene, CDR1 is LGHDT and CDR2 is YNNKEL (reference sequence). The CDR3 is 13 amino acids. The CDR3 reads CASSQMGGDVAFF. CDR3 DNA sequence: TGTGCCAGCAGCCAAATGGGGGGGGATGTAGCTTTCTTT.

This clonotype was seen ten or more times. The rearrangement uses TRBV29-1 and TRBJ1-2, with D perhaps matching TRBD1 (5 bases). This CDR3 has 12 residues. Deletions cut 7 bases from V and 4 bases from J, with 13 bases between. The germline CDR1 and CDR2 sequences are SQVTM and ANQGSEA. CDR3 DNA sequence: TGCAGCGCCGTAACAGGAGGCTATGGCTACACCTTC. It codes for CSAVTGGYGYTF.

This clonotype was seen just once. This rearrangement joins TRBV28 to TRBJ1-4; the match to TRBD1 covers 9 bases. V was clipped by 6 bases and J by 5 bases; unmatched bases: 7. CDR1 and CDR2 (germline): MDHEN, SYDVKM. This CDR3 spans 15 amino acids. The CDR3 nucleotides are TGTGCCAGCAGATCCACAGGGGGCTTGAATGAAAAACTGTTTTTT. Translation gives CASRSTGGLNEKLFF.

Ten or more counts support this clonotype. The chain has TRBV20-1 and TRBJ2-4; 9 bases are a match to TRBD1. CDR3 length equals 19 residues. Losses at the gene ends were 1 base for V and 0 bases for J; bases not matched to a gene: 13. CDR1 is DFQATT, CDR2 SNEGSKA, per germline (reference sequence). The chain's CDR3 is CSARVFLGQGRGAKNIQYF. As DNA, the CDR3 is TGCAGTGCTAGAGTTTTCCTCGGACAGGGGAGGGGAGCCAAAAACATTCAGTACTTC.

By share, this clonotype ranks as medium-sized. The V and J genes are TRBV5-1 and TRBJ1-2; the D is unclear. The CDR3 sequence is 13 residues long. V gave up 4 bases and J gave up 3 bases, with 10 bases separating them. Germline V lookup: CDR1 SGHRS, CDR2 YFSETQ. The CDR3 loop is CASSQDGDYGYTF. For the CDR3, the DNA is TGCGCCAGCAGCCAAGACGGGGACTATGGCTACACCTTC.

This clonotype was counted ten times or more. This chain joins TRBV12-3 or TRBV12-4 and TRBJ1-5; no reliable D call. The CDR3 is 13 amino acids. Trimming took 5 bases from V and 7 from J, leaving 12 bases between them. The CDR3 bases are TGTGCCAGCAGTCCTTCGGCGGGACAGCCCCAGCATTTT. Translation: CASSPSAGQPQHF.

This clonotype was observed at least ten times. The chain is built from TRBV5-1 and TRBJ1-4, with D tentatively TRBD1 (6 bases). V was pared by 7 bases and J by 5 bases, with 12 bases between. In germline, CDR1 is SGHRS, CDR2 YFSETQ. The length of the CDR3 is 13 residues. CDR3 sequence (DNA): TGCGCCAGCGGCCGTGACAGGAATGAAAAACTGTTTTTT. Translation gives CASGRDRNEKLFF.